This T cell receptor beta chain was sequenced during a study of cytomegalovirus exposure and HLA in healthy donors. Findings of the study overall: Certain indistinguishable V segments, among them TRBV6-2 and TRBV6-3, were excluded. It was reportedly the case that the classifier diagnosed cytomegalovirus status with high specificity and sensitivity.

Looked up from germline, CDR1 is LGHNA and CDR2 is YNFKEQ. The CDR3 covers 18 residues. The V segment lost 0 bases and the J segment 4 bases; nucleotides outside the gene matches: 7. The primer mix had 60 Vbeta and 13 Jbeta primers. Method: immunoSEQ multiplex PCR; TCRdb's copy keeps in-frame clones and lacks some. The data show approximately 100,000 clones, with roughly 70% seen just once and approximately 2.8% held by the top ten. Comment on this clone: Its antigen is unidentified.

The J gene is TRBJ2-5, the V gene TRBV4-2; 14 bases are shared with TRBD2. This clonotype was sampled from a male donor in good health and CMV-seropositive. Sequenced sample: PBMCs. CDR3 DNA: TGTGCCAGCAGCCAAGACCGGGGGACTAGCGGGGGAGGAGAGACCCAGTACTTC. Its translation is CASSQDRGTSGGGETQYF.